This T cell receptor beta chain was identified during a study of patients and donors after allogeneic stem cell transplantation. TCRdb fed the RT-PCR reads into MiXCR, producing one record per CDR3 protein. In the table there are about 160,000 distinct CDR3 sequences, about two fifths of which are singletons. Trimming stripped 4 bases from V and 12 bases from J, with 13 bases between. The CDR3 runs 12 residues. Germline V gives CDR1 MNHEY, CDR2 SMNVEV (reference sequence). Sample: blood, either unsorted or a sorted T cell fraction (not recorded which). This TCR came from a human donor who was either an allogeneic HSCT recipient or a stem cell or donor lymphocyte infusion donor (not recorded which). It is not recorded whose cells these are; they may come from a transplant donor. The chain combines TRBV27 with TRBJ1-5; D gene unclear. This chain's CDR3 is CASSSFDQIQHF. CDR3 bases: TGTGCCAGCAGTTCCTTCGACCAAATCCAGCATTTT.